This entry lists 29 T cell receptor beta chains sequenced from one sample in a study of beta chain features in type 1 diabetes. What these receptors recognize is not known. Of the isolated RNA, all was reverse transcribed, and so the sequenced material was expressed TCRB transcripts. The protocol was immunoSEQ multiplex PCR, while the TCRdb copy is restricted to in-frame clones and leaves out a portion. This table has almost 350,000 clones, around 9.7% appearing once. The study, taken as a whole, reports: A moderate, significant TCRB CDR3 shortening appeared in type 1 diabetes across four CD4+ subsets.

Source material: central memory CD4+ T cells from blood. These receptors originate from a man aged 25 to 40 with type 1 diabetes.

The chain couples TRBV9 to TRBJ1-1; 8 bases map to TRBD1. Germline CDR1 is SGDLS and CDR2 is YYNGEE. V dropped 4 bases and J dropped 4; count of bases not matched to a gene: 6. This CDR3 has 14 amino acids. The CDR3 sequence is CASSPQGAGTEAFF. The CDR3 nucleotides read TGTGCCAGCAGCCCGCAGGGGGCTGGCACTGAAGCTTTCTTT.

V usage is TRBV2 and J usage is TRBJ2-3; D is possibly TRBD1 (6 bases). The ends were cut back, 6 bases at V and 0 bases at J, with 13 bases in the middle. CDR3 size: 15 residues. Germline V gene data show CDR1 as SNHLY and CDR2 as FYNNEI. DNA for the CDR3: TGTGCCAGCAGAGGACAGCCTCTAAGCACAGATACGCAGTATTTT. Its translation is CASRGQPLSTDTQYF.

This chain connects TRBV29-1 to TRBJ1-2; tentatively, D is TRBD1 (5 bases). The germline V gene encodes CDR1 SQVTM and CDR2 ANQGSEA. The CDR3 has 14 residues. V gave up 7 bases and J gave up 7 bases, with 22 bases separating them. CDR3 loop: CSAPWGEVTSGYTF. Written as DNA, the CDR3 is TGCAGCGCCCCGTGGGGGGAAGTTACCAGTGGCTACACCTTC.

As concerns this clone: At the DNA level, this CDR3 is encoded by other sequences in the same sample as well. This chain links TRBV7-2 with TRBJ2-3; the D is unclear. This CDR3 is built from 14 residues. The V and J ends lost 5 bases and 1 base respectively, with 10 bases between them. Looked up from germline, CDR1 is SGHTA and CDR2 is FQGNSA. The CDR3 bases are TGTGCCAGCAGCCTTGGGCCAGGCACAGATACGCAGTATTTT. Translating gives CASSLGPGTDTQYF.

The table lists this clone with a few counts. Possible read error: a much larger clone is one base away. This rearrangement joins TRBV6-1 to TRBJ1-2; maybe TRBD1 (6 bases). Germline V gene lookup returns CDR1 MNHNS and CDR2 SASEGT. CDR3 length: 12 residues. Between the trimmed V and J ends, which lost 4 bases and 3 bases, there was a span of 6 bases. The CDR3 sequence is CASSGTDYGYTF. The CDR3 nucleotides read TGTGCCAGCAGTGGGACAGACTATGGCTACACCTTC.

The gene calls are TRBV28 and TRBJ2-4, with D unclear. Trimming removed 5 bases at V and 9 bases at J, with 11 bases between. The CDR3 is 12 amino acids. CDR1 and CDR2 from the germline V gene are MDHEN and SYDVKM. DNA for the CDR3: TGTGCCAGCAGTGCCCTCGCCTCCATTCAGTACTTC. Encoded protein: CASSALASIQYF.

This clone was detected a few times. Other DNA sequences of this sample code for an identical CDR3. This chain joins TRBV7-2 and TRBJ2-5; D is uncertain. The CDR3 has 11 residues. Trimming removed 6 bases at V and 5 bases at J, with 7 bases between. Germline-derived CDR1 and CDR2 are SGHTA and FQGNSA. CDR3: CASSSVETQYF. As DNA, the CDR3 is TGTGCCAGCAGTTCCGTGGAGACCCAGTACTTC. Full variable domain (outside the CDR3, taken from reference TRBV7-2 and TRBJ2-5): GAGVSQSPSNKVTEKGKDVELRCDPISGHTALYWYRQSLGQGLEFLIYFQGNSAPDKSGLPSDRFSAERTGGSVSTLTIQRTQQEDSAVYLCASSSVETQYFGPGTRLLVL.

The chain recombines TRBV5-6 with TRBJ2-1, with D possibly being TRBD1 (5 bases). Germline values: CDR1 SGHDT, CDR2 YYEEEE. Trimming took off 0 bases at V and 12 bases at J, with 10 bases between the two ends. This CDR3 has 12 residues. CDR3 DNA: TGTGCCAGCAGCTTGGAAAGGGGCCGGCAGTTCTTC. This encodes CASSLERGRQFF. The full variable domain, rest sourced from reference TRBV5-6 and TRBJ2-1, is DAGVTQSPTHLIKTRGQQVTLRCSPKSGHDTVSWYQQALGQGPQFIFQYYEEEERQRGNFPDRFSGHQFPNYSSELNVNALLLGDSALYLCASSLERGRQFFGPGTRLTVL.

This clone was detected a few times. The chain couples TRBV7-2 to TRBJ2-4; D call uncertain. The CDR3 has 13 residues. Germline values: CDR1 SGHTA, CDR2 FQGNSA. V lost 5 bases and J lost 9, with 14 bases in between. The CDR3 region has the DNA TGTGCCAGCAGCCCTGACGGCCTGGGCATTCAGTACTTC. Translation: CASSPDGLGIQYF.

The chain combines TRBV7-9 with TRBJ2-7, with a possible D match to TRBD2 (7 bases). Germline V gene data show CDR1 as SEHNR and CDR2 as FQNEAQ (reference sequence). This CDR3 has 16 residues. V lost 5 bases, J lost 0 bases, and 17 bases lay in between. The CDR3 sequence is CASSRSRGGDSYEQYF. CDR3 in DNA: TGTGCCAGCAGCCGTTCCCGCGGGGGCGACTCCTACGAGCAGTACTTC.

This clone appeared many times. CDR3 bases: TGCGCCAGCAGCCAAGTGGTTAAGAGGTCACCCCTCCACTTT. Protein sequence: CASSQVVKRSPLHF. V gene TRBV4-3 combines with J gene TRBJ1-6, with D unclear. The CDR3 length is 14 residues. CDR1 and CDR2 (germline): LGHNA, YSLEER. Trimming left V 1 base short and J 10 bases short, with 11 bases between.

The V call is TRBV9, the J call TRBJ2-3; 7 bases line up with TRBD2. The CDR3 sequence is 15 residues long. CDR1 SGDLS and CDR2 YYNGEE come from the germline V gene. V gave up 0 bases and J gave up 3 bases; unmatched junction bases: 4. The CDR3 coding sequence is TGTGCCAGCAGCGTAGACCCGGGGGGAACAGATACGCAGTATTTT. This sequence encodes CASSVDPGGTDTQYF.

The V call is TRBV4-1, the J call TRBJ2-3; D is possibly TRBD1 or TRBD2 (6 bases each). Germline CDR1 is MGHRA and CDR2 is YSYEKL. V was shortened by 4 bases and J by 7 bases, with 24 bases between the two germline ends. The CDR3 is 17 amino acids. The CDR3 loop reads CASSLTGASPRSNTQYF. The CDR3 nucleotides are TGCGCCAGCAGCCTCACGGGGGCTAGTCCACGATCGAATACGCAGTATTTT.

A few counts support this clone. The chain links TRBV19 to TRBJ1-6; D unresolved. The germline V gene has CDR1 LNHDA and CDR2 SQIVND (reference sequence). V gave up 9 bases and J gave up 10 bases, with 22 bases separating them. There are 15 residues in the CDR3. The CDR3 region is CASARDWEGRSPLHF. The CDR3 DNA sequence: TGTGCCAGCGCCCGGGATTGGGAAGGAAGGTCACCCCTCCACTTT.

CDR3 in amino acids: CSAVDLREQYF. The DNA of the CDR3 is TGCAGTGCTGTGGACCTCCGGGAGCAGTACTTC. This chain joins TRBV20-1 and TRBJ2-7; no reliable D call. This CDR3 region has 11 residues. Germline CDR1 is DFQATT and CDR2 is SNEGSKA (reference sequence). V lost 5 bases and J 7 bases, leaving 12 bases between the germline ends.

The sample holds a few counts of this clone. The V and J genes are TRBV7-2 and TRBJ2-3, with 9 bases that match TRBD1. Trimming cost V 5 bases and J 1 base; bases outside gene matches: 1. Germline V gives CDR1 SGHTA, CDR2 FQGNSA. The CDR3 covers 14 residues. Written as DNA, the CDR3 is TGTGCCAGCAGCCGGACAGGGGGCACAGATACGCAGTATTTT. Protein sequence: CASSRTGGTDTQYF.

The sample holds many counts of this clone. The CDR3 sequence is CASSSSTSGNTIYF. CDR3 sequence (DNA): TGCGCCAGCAGTTCATCCACCTCTGGAAACACCATATATTTT. The chain is built from TRBV5-1 and TRBJ1-3; D gene unclear. The V gene's germline CDR1 is SGHRS and CDR2 YFSETQ. The V gene lost 5 bases and the J gene lost 0 bases, with 9 bases spanning the gap. This CDR3 has 14 amino acids.

This clone was seen repeatedly, ten times or more. This chain uses TRBV28 with TRBJ2-4; a weak D match, TRBD2 (5 bases). The V gene lost 6 bases and the J gene lost 0 bases, with 12 bases spanning the gap. There are 15 residues in the CDR3. In germline, CDR1 is MDHEN, CDR2 SYDVKM. The CDR3 coding sequence is TGTGCCAGCAGCTGGACTGACCTAGCCAAAAACATTCAGTACTTC. It yields the protein CASSWTDLAKNIQYF.

This clone was counted between two and nine times. This rearrangement joins TRBV6-5 to TRBJ1-2; TRBD1 is a possible D gene (5 bases). This CDR3 region has 13 residues. Trimming shortened V by 6 bases and J by 7 bases, and 15 bases separated the two germline ends. Germline CDR1 is MNHEY and CDR2 is SVGAGI. The CDR3 loop reads CASRGREYGGYTF. In DNA, the CDR3 is TGTGCCAGCAGGGGCAGGGAGTACGGTGGCTACACCTTC.

This clone was seen a few times. This chain joins TRBV20-1 and TRBJ2-3; 7 bases match TRBD2. In germline, CDR1 is DFQATT, CDR2 SNEGSKA (reference sequence). V lost 8 bases, J lost 5 bases, and 1 base stayed unmatched. The CDR3 covers 10 residues. The CDR3 nucleotides read TGCAGTCCGGGGGGAGATACGCAGTATTTT. It encodes CSPGGDTQYF.

This clone was seen a single time. The chain combines TRBV5-1 with TRBJ2-7; 7 positions match TRBD1. The germline CDR1 and CDR2 sequences are SGHRS and YFSETQ. Losses at the gene ends were 3 bases for V and 5 bases for J; bases not matched to a gene: 11. The CDR3 is made up of 15 amino acids. CDR3: CASSWRQGESDEQYF. The CDR3 region has the DNA TGCGCCAGCAGCTGGCGCCAGGGGGAAAGCGACGAGCAGTACTTC.

This clone was observed a few times. This chain joins TRBV28 and TRBJ1-6, with TRBD1 as a possible D gene (5 bases). Germline V gene data show CDR1 as MDHEN and CDR2 as SYDVKM. Trimming pared 5 bases from V and 12 bases from J, leaving 14 bases between. The CDR3 has 13 amino acids. The CDR3 sequence: CASSTGRHLPLHF. For the CDR3, the DNA is TGTGCCAGCAGTACAGGCCGTCACTTACCCCTCCACTTT.

The genes are TRBV28 and TRBJ2-3; D may be TRBD1 (6 bases). CDR1 and CDR2 (germline): MDHEN, SYDVKM. V dropped 6 bases and J dropped 2 bases, with 18 bases sitting between them. The CDR3 is 16 residues long. CDR3 region: CASSPRGTGSTDTQYF. In DNA form, the CDR3 reads TGTGCCAGCAGCCCGAGGGGAACAGGGTCCACAGATACGCAGTATTTT.

In this sample, this clone turned up a few times. V and J are TRBV4-3 and TRBJ2-5, with 10 bases matching TRBD2. CDR1 is LGHNA and CDR2 is YSLEER in the germline V gene. There are 15 residues in the CDR3. V was pared by 0 bases and J by 12 bases, with 10 bases of the junction left unmatched. The CDR3 nucleotides read TGCGCCAGCAGCCAAGAGCAGGGACTAGCGTCCGTAAAGTACTTC. This translates into CASSQEQGLASVKYF.

This clone was counted a few times. This chain uses TRBV10-3 with TRBJ2-1; no firm D call. V was trimmed by 2 bases and J by 8 bases, leaving 22 bases between them. This CDR3 is built from 17 residues. CDR1 and CDR2 from the germline V gene are ENHRY and SYGVKD. The CDR3 DNA reads as TGTGCCATCAGTGAGCCAAGGCGGCAGTACAATGTAGATGAGCAGTTCTTC. As protein: CAISEPRRQYNVDEQFF.

The J gene is TRBJ2-1, the V gene TRBV4-2; perhaps TRBD2 as D (6 bases). Trimming cost V 1 base and J 0 bases, with 13 bases left between them. Germline V CDR1 and CDR2: LGHNA, YNFKEQ. This CDR3 spans 17 amino acids. CDR3 residues: CASSQGLAGSSYNEQFF. Here the CDR3 DNA reads TGTGCCAGCAGCCAAGGTTTGGCGGGAAGCTCCTACAATGAGCAGTTCTTC.

This clone was recorded many times. The J gene is TRBJ2-6, the V gene TRBV4-3; D is ambiguous. This CDR3 is 16 amino acids long. Deletions cut 0 bases from V and 1 base from J, with 7 bases between. Per germline, CDR1 LGHNA and CDR2 YSLEER. CDR3: CASSQDARSGANVLTF. In DNA, the CDR3 is TGCGCCAGCAGCCAAGATGCGAGGTCTGGGGCCAACGTCCTGACTTTC.

There are a few counts of this clone. The rearrangement joins TRBV5-6 to TRBJ2-5; D may correspond to TRBD1 or TRBD2 (5 bases each). CDR3 size: 14 residues. Germline V gene data show CDR1 as SGHDT and CDR2 as YYEEEE. Trimming stripped 1 base from V and 5 bases from J, with 12 bases between. The CDR3 is CASSLPPGRETQYF. CDR3 sequence (DNA): TGTGCCAGCAGCTTGCCCCCGGGGCGGGAGACCCAGTACTTC.

This clone was recorded a few times. CDR3 sequence (DNA): TGCAGTGCCCACCGCTACGAGCAGTACTTC. This sequence encodes CSAHRYEQYF. This chain links TRBV20-1 with TRBJ2-7; D unresolved. The length of the CDR3 is 10 residues. Germline-derived CDR1 and CDR2 are DFQATT and SNEGSKA (reference sequence). V lost 6 bases, J lost 3 bases, and 6 bases lay in between.